These T cell receptor beta chains were read from a single sample in a study of CD8 T cells in Susac syndrome. TCRdb re-analysed the immunoSEQ multiplex PCR reads in MiXCR, keeping a single row per CDR3 protein. The table lists just under 150,000 distinct CDR3 sequences, approximately 93% of them singletons. Sequencing was carried out using CD4+ T cells from PBMCs. The receptor set was obtained from a human donor in good health. Each CDR3 is given with its conserved first and last residue. A D gene is named only where the DNA matches it firmly. Size is stated for part of the rows, as once, few or many counts, or as a class when the clone is expanded.

v_gene	j_gene	abundance	d_gene	CDR3nt	CDR3aa
TRBV9	TRBJ2-2	-	-	TGTGCCAGCAGCGCGGAGGGATTCGGGGAGCTGTTTTTT	CASSAEGFGELFF
TRBV12-3/TRBV12-4	TRBJ2-7	-	-	TGTGCCAGCAGTTTAGCGATATCCGGGACCATTCCCTACGAGCAGTACTTC	CASSLAISGTIPYEQYF
TRBV19	TRBJ2-7	-	TRBD2	TGTGCCAGTAGTACGACTAGCGGGGTTTCGGTCGAGCAGTACTTC	CASSTTSGVSVEQYF
TRBV7-9	TRBJ2-2	-	-	TGTGCCAGCAGCTTCAGTATAACCAGCGGGGAGCTGTTTTTT	CASSFSITSGELFF
TRBV20-1	TRBJ1-4	-	TRBD1	TGCAGTGCTAGAGATCGCGACAGGGTCTTAGATGAAAAACTGTTTTTT	CSARDRDRVLDEKLFF
TRBV6-5	TRBJ2-1	-	-	TGTGCCAGCAGTAGCCTAGCAAGTGAGCAGTTCTTC	CASSSLASEQFF
TRBV10-3	TRBJ2-5	-	-	TGTGCCATCAGTGAAGGGCTAGTCCAAGAGACCCAGTACTTC	CAISEGLVQETQYF
TRBV30	TRBJ1-2	-	-	TGTGCCTGGTCCTCCGGGGGGTGGAGTGGCTACACCTTC	CAWSSGGWSGYTF
TRBV5-1	TRBJ1-4	-	-	TGCGCCAGCAGCTTGGGACAGGTTGCAACTAATGAAAAACTGTTTTTT	CASSLGQVATNEKLFF
TRBV5-1	TRBJ2-2	-	-	TGCGCCAGCAGCTTGGCGGGAGAAGTAACCGGGGAGCTGTTTTTT	CASSLAGEVTGELFF
TRBV6-5	TRBJ2-2	-	-	TGTGCCAGCGGAAGGACAGCGAACACCGGGGAGCTGTTTTTT	CASGRTANTGELFF
TRBV7-2	TRBJ1-4	-	-	TGTGCCAGCAGCTTAGGTCCCACTTGGGGCGGCGGAAAACTGTTTTTT	CASSLGPTWGGGKLFF
TRBV18	TRBJ2-7	-	TRBD1	TGTGCCAGCTCACGACTTGGGACAGGCGCAACCTACGAGCAGTACTTC	CASSRLGTGATYEQYF
TRBV29-1	TRBJ2-7	-	TRBD1	TGCAGCGTGTCCCAGGGGGCGAACGAGCAGTACTTC	CSVSQGANEQYF
TRBV27	TRBJ1-4	-	-	TGTGCCAGCAAGGCAGGGTTTGGTGAAAAACTGTTTTTT	CASKAGFGEKLFF
TRBV30	TRBJ2-7	-	TRBD1	TGTGCCTGGAGAATGAAGGGACAGGCCTACGAGCAGTACTTC	CAWRMKGQAYEQYF
TRBV27	TRBJ1-5	-	TRBD1	TGTGCCAGCAGTCGCACAGGGGGGATAAGGGCATCTGAGCATTTT	CASSRTGGIRASEHF
TRBV28	TRBJ2-5	few	-	TGTGCCAGCAGTTTGGGGGGCGCAGAGACCCAGTACTTC	CASSLGGAETQYF
TRBV24-1	TRBJ2-4	-	-	TGTGCCACCAGCGACCCAGGACCGGACATTCAGTACTTC	CATSDPGPDIQYF
TRBV6-1	TRBJ2-7	-	TRBD1	TGTGCCAGCAGTGAACAGGGGGACGAGCAGTACTTC	CASSEQGDEQYF
TRBV20-1	TRBJ2-5	-	-	TGCAGTGCTAGACAACCGACAGAACTCCAAGAGACCCAGTACTTC	CSARQPTELQETQYF
TRBV5-1	TRBJ2-5	-	-	TGCGCCAGCAGTCTGCAAATTCTGGGCAGAAGAGAGACCCAGTACTTC	CASSLQILGRRETQYF
TRBV27	TRBJ1-2	-	-	TGTGCCAGCAGTCCTTTCTCGGGAGGCTACACCTTC	CASSPFSGGYTF
TRBV2	TRBJ1-5	-	-	TGTGCCAGCAGTGAAGAATGGGGGGAGGGTCAGCCCCAGCATTTT	CASSEEWGEGQPQHF
TRBV12-3/TRBV12-4	TRBJ1-1	-	-	TGTGCCAGCAGGCGGAACACTGAAGCTTTCTTT	CASRRNTEAFF
TRBV9	TRBJ2-1	-	-	TGTGCCAGCAGCGTAGCTGGGGGAGCCCATGAGCAGTTCTTC	CASSVAGGAHEQFF
TRBV12-3/TRBV12-4	TRBJ2-3	-	TRBD2	TGTGCCAGCAGACGACTAGCGGGAGGCACAGATACGCAGTATTTT	CASRRLAGGTDTQYF
TRBV5-1	TRBJ2-5	-	-	TGCGCCAGCAGCTCGACAAGGCAAGAGACCCAGTACTTC	CASSSTRQETQYF
TRBV7-9	TRBJ2-7	-	-	TGTGCCAGCAGCTTAGGGCAGGGAATCATCTACGAGCAGTACTTC	CASSLGQGIIYEQYF
TRBV28	TRBJ2-3	-	-	TGTGCCAGCAGACAGGTTACCCCTGGTCTGCCGGATACGCAGTATTTT	CASRQVTPGLPDTQYF
TRBV11-2	TRBJ2-6	-	-	TGTGCCAGCAGCCGTAGACCATCCGGGGCCAACGTCCTGACTTTC	CASSRRPSGANVLTF
TRBV7-2	TRBJ1-2	once	-	TGTGCCAGCAGCCACACGGCGGGCGAGTGGTATGGCTACACCTTC	CASSHTAGEWYGYTF
TRBV2	TRBJ2-5	-	TRBD2	TGTGCCAGCTCTTCTCCGGGACTAGCGGGGGAGACCCAGTACTTC	CASSSPGLAGETQYF
TRBV28	TRBJ1-5	-	-	TGTGCCAGCCATGGACCGTTCAATCAGCCCCAGCATTTT	CASHGPFNQPQHF
TRBV15	TRBJ2-2	-	TRBD2	TGTGCCACCAGCAGGGATCTAGCGGGGAACACCGGGGAGCTGTTTTTT	CATSRDLAGNTGELFF
TRBV5-1	TRBJ1-1	-	-	TGCGCCAGCAGCTTGGAGGAGGGACTGAACACTGAAGCTTTCTTT	CASSLEEGLNTEAFF
TRBV6-5	TRBJ2-5	few	-	TGTGCCAGCAGTTACTCTGGAGCGGGCGCACAAGAGACCCAGTACTTC	CASSYSGAGAQETQYF
TRBV27	TRBJ1-5	-	-	TGTGCCAGCAGTTTATCTTCCCATAGCAATCAGCCCCAGCATTTT	CASSLSSHSNQPQHF
TRBV5-1	TRBJ2-2	-	-	TGCGCCAGCACCCAGACAGTGAGTGGCACCGGGGAGCTGTTTTTT	CASTQTVSGTGELFF
TRBV5-1	TRBJ2-1	-	TRBD1	TGCGCCAGCAGCTTGGAGGGGACAGGGACCTACAATGAGCAGTTCTTC	CASSLEGTGTYNEQFF
TRBV5-1	TRBJ1-1	-	-	TGCGCCAGCAGCTTGGGGTACACTGAAGCTTTCTTT	CASSLGYTEAFF
TRBV10-2	TRBJ2-1	-	TRBD1	TGCGCCAGCGAAGGGGGCAGGGGGCGATACAATGAGCAGTTCTTC	CASEGGRGRYNEQFF
TRBV20-1	TRBJ1-2	-	TRBD1	TGCAGTGCTAGAGACAGGGGGCGAGGCTACACCTTC	CSARDRGRGYTF
TRBV30	TRBJ2-3	-	TRBD1	TGTGCCTGGAGTGGGACAGGAGGAGATACGCAGTATTTT	CAWSGTGGDTQYF
TRBV25-1	TRBJ1-2	once	-	TGTGCCAGCAGTGACGGCCCTTCAGGGTTCACCTTC	CASSDGPSGFTF
TRBV20-1	TRBJ2-5	-	-	TGCAGTGCTAGAGATCTGCTAGGCAAAGAGACCCAGTACTTC	CSARDLLGKETQYF
TRBV6-1	TRBJ1-2	-	-	TGTGCCAGCAGTGTTGAGGGAAGCTATGGCTACACCTTC	CASSVEGSYGYTF